The 5 T cell receptor beta chains in this list originate from one sample, sequenced in a study of shared clonotypes between healthy human individuals. Profiled with immunoSEQ multiplex PCR; TCRdb holds only in-frame clones, not every one. Of just over 2,000,000 clones in the sample, 90% to 95% were seen once. Specimen: naive CD4+ T cells sorted from blood. Subset indicated: CD45RA+ positively selected. The receptors stem from a man aged 18 to 29 in good health.

This chain's CDR3 is CASSQEVRGRTEAFF. In DNA form, the CDR3 reads TGCGCCAGCAGCCAAGAAGTCAGGGGGCGGACTGAAGCTTTCTTT. The chain employs TRBV4-1 and TRBJ1-1, with TRBD1 matching 8 bases. CDR1 MGHRA and CDR2 YSYEKL come from the germline V gene. Germline trimming cut 0 bases from V and 5 bases from J; bases unmatched to any gene: 5. This CDR3 is 15 amino acids long.

This chain uses TRBV4-1 with TRBJ2-3; a possible D gene is TRBD2 (6 bases). CDR1 and CDR2 from the germline V gene are MGHRA and YSYEKL. With 0 bases removed from V and 4 bases from J, the gap between germline ends came to 20 bases. The CDR3 sequence is 18 residues long. Here the CDR3 DNA reads TGCGCCAGCAGCCAAGATCGCGGGACTCTCATGAAGGCAGATACGCAGTATTTT. Residues: CASSQDRGTLMKADTQYF.

In the case of this clone: At one end, the junction sequence differs from germline, possibly due to a read error. The rearrangement joins TRBV5-1 to TRBJ1-1; D gene ambiguous. CDR1 is SGHRS, CDR2 YFSETQ, per germline. The CDR3 length is 17 residues. The CDR3 here is CTSSLAGVRTDYTEAFF. Here the CDR3 DNA reads TGCACCAGCAGCTTGGCCGGAGTCCGGACGGACTACACTGAAGCTTTCTTT.

The genes are TRBV7-2 and TRBJ1-2; D unresolved. Germline V gene lookup returns CDR1 SGHTA and CDR2 FQGNSA. The germline V and J ends were trimmed by 3 bases and 6 bases, with 11 bases remaining between them. This CDR3 contains 13 residues. CDR3 region: CASSFRVRDGYTF. CDR3 coding DNA: TGTGCCAGCAGCTTCCGGGTGCGAGATGGCTACACCTTC.

CDR3 loop: CASSHLDRPLEQFF. The CDR3 DNA follows: TGTGCCAGCAGCCATTTGGACAGGCCGCTTGAACAGTTCTTC. The rearrangement joins TRBV4-2 to TRBJ2-1; 7 bases match TRBD1. V shed 3 bases, J shed 13 bases, and the junction held 12 bases outside the gene matches. There are 14 residues in the CDR3. CDR1 and CDR2 from the germline V gene are LGHNA and YNFKEQ.